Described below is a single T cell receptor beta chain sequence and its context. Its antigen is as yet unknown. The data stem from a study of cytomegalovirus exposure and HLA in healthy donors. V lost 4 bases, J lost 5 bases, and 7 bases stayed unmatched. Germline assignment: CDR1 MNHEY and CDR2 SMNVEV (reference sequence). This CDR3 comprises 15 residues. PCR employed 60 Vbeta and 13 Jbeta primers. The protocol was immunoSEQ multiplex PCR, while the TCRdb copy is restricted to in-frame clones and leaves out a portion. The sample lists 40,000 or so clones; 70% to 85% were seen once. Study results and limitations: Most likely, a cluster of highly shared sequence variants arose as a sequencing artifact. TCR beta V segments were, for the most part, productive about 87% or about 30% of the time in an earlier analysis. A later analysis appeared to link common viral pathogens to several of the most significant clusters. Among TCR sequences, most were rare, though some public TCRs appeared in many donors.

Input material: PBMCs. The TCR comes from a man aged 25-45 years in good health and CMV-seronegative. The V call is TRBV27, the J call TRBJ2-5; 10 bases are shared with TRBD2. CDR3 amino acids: CASSYSSGSAETQYF. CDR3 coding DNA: TGTGCCAGCAGTTACTCTAGCGGGAGTGCGGAGACCCAGTACTTC.